This T cell receptor beta chain was sequenced for a study of T cell changes during pregnancy in multiple sclerosis. In germline, CDR1 is SEHNR, CDR2 FQNEAQ (reference sequence). The V end lost 0 bases, the J end lost 6 bases, and 8 bases lay between the germline ends. The CDR3 is 13 residues long. Here immunoSEQ multiplex PCR was the method, and the copy in TCRdb shows in-frame clones only, minus some. The sample comprises about 70,000 clones, approximately 94% of which are singletons, and 0.45% to 0.7% rests with the top ten. Sequencing was performed on peripheral blood, taken in the third trimester of pregnancy. The genes are TRBV7-9 and TRBJ1-1, with D unresolved. The sequence was obtained from a female donor with multiple sclerosis, enrolled in a pregnancy study. CDR3: CASSLAEGAEAFF. CDR3 nucleotide sequence: TGTGCCAGCAGCTTAGCGGAGGGAGCTGAAGCTTTCTTT.